The entry below describes one TCR beta chain. As yet, its antigen is unknown. A junction end diverges from the germline sequence, so it may reflect a read error. These data come from a study of STAT5B mutations in CD4+ large granular lymphocyte leukemia. Looked up from germline, CDR1 is MDHEN and CDR2 is SYDVKM. The CDR3 is 12 residues long. General study results and limits: 8/27 top patient clones versus 2/35 control clones were TRBV06-family.

Original processing methods: Productive clonotypes were detectable down to 2.59 x 10-5 frequency. Here immunoSEQ multiplex PCR was the method, and the copy in TCRdb shows in-frame clones only, minus some. The DNA was the basis for D and trimming; V, J and clone size are from that table. The sample gives about 24,000 clones, more than 60% of which show up once; approximately 0.4% is in the top ten. This clonotype originated in a human donor in good health. The sample consisted of CD4+ T cells from blood buffy coats. The chain recombines TRBV28 with TRBJ1-1; D unresolved. The CDR3: CASRPTILKVEF. The DNA for the CDR3 is TGTGCCAGCAGACCTACTATTCTAAAAGTGGAGTTT.